These 15 T cell receptor beta chains were sequenced from one sample in a study of blood T cell repertoires in COVID-19. Some clones are missing from TCRdb's copy, which holds only in-frame ones; the method was immunoSEQ multiplex PCR. The sample contains under 300,000 clones, around 90% of which appear only once. The sample was PBMCs or T cells enriched from blood (not recorded which). The receptors come from a human donor in a cohort exposed to, infected with or recovered from COVID-19 (not recorded which). The donor label of this sample is uncertain.

The chain recombines TRBV4-1 with TRBJ1-1; the match to TRBD1 covers 9 bases. CDR1 MGHRA and CDR2 YSYEKL come from the germline V gene. Germline trimming cut 0 bases from V and 1 base from J; bases unmatched to any gene: 9. The CDR3 loop spans 18 amino acids. The CDR3, as DNA: TGCGCCAGCAGCCAAGAGGGGGGGACAGGGCGGACGAACACTGAAGCTTTCTTT. Translated: CASSQEGGTGRTNTEAFF.

The chain links TRBV19 to TRBJ1-2; D is unresolved. CDR1 LNHDA and CDR2 SQIVND come from the germline V gene (reference sequence). Trimming stripped 7 bases from V and 6 bases from J, with 15 bases between. The CDR3 spans 13 residues. Written as DNA, the CDR3 is TGTGCCAGTACCCTGGGTGGAGTAGATGGCTACACCTTC. The encoded protein is CASTLGGVDGYTF. The entire variable domain, with the rest obtained from reference TRBV19 and TRBJ1-2, is as follows: DGGITQSPKYLFRKEGQNVTLSCEQNLNHDAMYWYRQDPGQGLRLIYYSQIVNDFQKGDIAEGYSVSREKKESFPLTVTSAQKNPTAFYLCASTLGGVDGYTFGSGTRLTVV.

Concerning this clone itself: Other DNA sequences from this sample encode an identical CDR3 as well. V gene TRBV10-1 combines with J gene TRBJ2-3; TRBD1 matches 7 bases. CDR1 is WNHNN and CDR2 is SYGVQD in the germline V gene (reference sequence). The CDR3 has 15 residues. The V gene end was trimmed by 4 bases and the J gene end by 2 bases; junction bases not matched to a gene: 6. The CDR3, as DNA: TGCGCCAGCAGTGCGATCGACAGGGACACAGATACGCAGTATTTT. This codes for CASSAIDRDTDTQYF.

V gene TRBV6-5 combines with J gene TRBJ2-7; TRBD1 might be the D (6 bases). This CDR3 is built from 13 residues. The germline V and J ends were trimmed by 6 bases and 2 bases, with 11 bases remaining between them. Germline CDR1 is MNHEY and CDR2 is SVGAGI. In DNA, the CDR3 is TGTGCCAGCAGGTGGACAGCAACCTACGAGCAGTACTTC. It encodes CASRWTATYEQYF.

The rearrangement links TRBV5-1 to TRBJ2-7; 7 nucleotides align to TRBD1. V dropped 3 bases and J dropped 0; count of bases not matched to a gene: 6. The CDR3 consists of 15 residues. Germline loops: CDR1 SGHRS, CDR2 YFSETQ. The CDR3 protein is CASSSGQQSSYEQYF. CDR3 coding DNA: TGCGCCAGCAGCTCGGGACAGCAATCCTCCTACGAGCAGTACTTC.

The chain employs TRBV19 and TRBJ1-1; possibly TRBD1 for D (5 bases). Trimming removed 11 bases at V and 6 bases at J, with 16 bases between. This CDR3 spans 12 amino acids. In germline, CDR1 is LNHDA, CDR2 SQIVND (reference sequence). CDR3 region: CASVDMGPEAFF. The CDR3 coding sequence is TGTGCCTCAGTGGACATGGGCCCTGAAGCTTTCTTT.

In the case of this clone: Other DNA sequences in this sample translate to the same CDR3. This chain uses TRBV5-6 with TRBJ1-3, with TRBD1 identical over 8 bases. This CDR3 has 14 amino acids. V shed 2 bases, J shed 3 bases, and the junction held 1 base outside the gene matches. Germline V gene sequence: CDR1 SGHDT, CDR2 YYEEEE. The CDR3: CASSLGQGGNTIYF. The CDR3 DNA sequence: TGTGCCAGCAGCTTAGGACAGGGTGGAAACACCATATATTTT.

This chain joins TRBV5-1 and TRBJ1-1; 8 bases fit TRBD1. This CDR3 contains 15 residues. Germline V gene lookup returns CDR1 SGHRS and CDR2 YFSETQ. V shed 3 bases, J shed 0 bases, and the junction held 4 bases outside the gene matches. The CDR3 here is CASSSDRAMNTEAFF. In nucleotides, the CDR3 is TGCGCCAGCAGCTCGGACAGGGCTATGAACACTGAAGCTTTCTTT.

V usage is TRBV10-1 and J usage is TRBJ1-1; D gene ambiguous. In germline, CDR1 is WNHNN, CDR2 SYGVQD (reference sequence). Trimming shortened V by 0 bases and J by 5 bases, and 13 bases separated the two germline ends. The CDR3 spans 15 residues. The CDR3 protein is CASSESGSGMTEAFF. In DNA, the CDR3 is TGCGCCAGCAGTGAGTCTGGGAGTGGGATGACTGAAGCTTTCTTT.

V gene TRBV27 combines with J gene TRBJ1-1; TRBD1 matches at 10 bases. Germline V gene data show CDR1 as MNHEY and CDR2 as SMNVEV (reference sequence). The CDR3 loop spans 12 amino acids. With 7 bases clipped from V and 9 bases from J, the junction kept 5 bases outside the gene matches. The CDR3 region is CASIRQGAKAFF. Here the CDR3 DNA reads TGTGCCAGCATAAGACAGGGGGCGAAAGCTTTCTTT.

This clone was recorded once. The chain joins TRBV6-6 to TRBJ1-6; D not resolved. V lost 10 bases, J lost 6 bases, and 13 bases lay in between. Germline V lookup: CDR1 MNHNY, CDR2 SVGAGI (reference sequence). The CDR3 has 13 residues. The CDR3 bases are TGTGCCACCGCCGGGAGTTCTAATTCACCCCTCCACTTT. Translation: CATAGSSNSPLHF.

The rearrangement links TRBV7-7 to TRBJ2-1; 7 nucleotides line up with TRBD1. The germline gives CDR1 SSHAT, CDR2 FNYEAQ (reference sequence). This CDR3 is built from 16 residues. V shed 5 bases, J shed 10 bases, and the junction held 17 bases outside the gene matches. The CDR3: CASSPEARQGLREQFF. The CDR3 DNA sequence: TGTGCCAGCAGCCCAGAAGCGAGACAGGGTTTGAGGGAGCAGTTCTTC.

CDR3 in DNA: TGTGCCAGTAGTACGGGGACAGGCAAAGTCTCTGGAAACACCATATATTTT. Translating gives CASSTGTGKVSGNTIYF. This chain joins TRBV19 and TRBJ1-3, with 8 bases lining up with TRBD1. The CDR3 length is 17 residues. J lost 0 bases, V lost 4 bases, and 8 bases had no gene match. Germline loops: CDR1 LNHDA, CDR2 SQIVND (reference sequence).

This chain uses TRBV7-9 with TRBJ2-2; D is perhaps TRBD1 (6 bases). CDR1 and CDR2 (germline): SEHNR, FQNEAQ (reference sequence). V dropped 7 bases and J dropped 3 bases, with 15 bases sitting between them. This CDR3 is built from 15 residues. This chain's CDR3 is CASTLQGRDTGELFF. The CDR3, as DNA: TGTGCCAGCACGCTACAGGGTCGGGACACCGGGGAGCTGTTTTTT.

The rearrangement joins TRBV30 to TRBJ1-2; possibly TRBD1 for D (5 bases). Germline V CDR1 and CDR2: GTSNPN, SVGIG (reference sequence). The germline V and J ends were trimmed by 5 bases and 4 bases, with 14 bases remaining between them. The length of the CDR3 is 13 residues. The CDR3 nucleotides are TGTGCCTGGGTCTCCGGTGGGGCCTATGGCTACACCTTC. It specifies CAWVSGGAYGYTF.